This T cell receptor beta chain came from a study of cytomegalovirus exposure and HLA in healthy donors. The PCR made use of 60 Vbeta and 13 Jbeta primers. Sequencing was performed with immunoSEQ multiplex PCR; in TCRdb, only in-frame clones are kept and a portion is missing. The top ten clones hold about 1.2% of a sample with 120,000 or so clones, about three quarters of them seen once. CDR3 length: 15 amino acids. With 0 bases removed from V and 6 bases from J, the gap between germline ends came to 16 bases. CDR1 and CDR2 from the germline V gene are SGHRS and YFSETQ. The sequencing sample was made of PBMCs. The origin of this receptor is a female donor in good health and CMV-seronegative. The J gene is TRBJ2-7, the V gene TRBV5-1, with D possibly matching TRBD1 (6 bases). The CDR3 loop reads CASSLVAGVRSEQYF. The CDR3 nucleotides read TGCGCCAGCAGCTTGGTGGCAGGGGTTCGATCCGAGCAGTACTTC.